One sample yielded the 16 T cell receptor beta chains listed below, sequenced in a study of identical twins. TCRdb ran MiXCR on the 5' RACE reads and lists one entry per CDR3 protein. The repertoire includes 1.5 million to 2 million distinct CDR3 sequences, about 30% of them detected once, and over 0.25% sits in the top ten. Sequenced material: cord blood. The receptor source for this set is a newborn girl in good health.

This clonotype was picked up one time. The V call is TRBV6-1, the J call TRBJ2-3, with a possible D match to TRBD2 (5 bases). V dropped 2 bases and J dropped 2 bases, with 11 bases sitting between them. The germline V gene has CDR1 MNHNS and CDR2 SASEGT. The CDR3 runs 15 residues. The CDR3 sequence is CASSEIGLATDTQYF. DNA for the CDR3: TGTGCCAGCAGTGAAATAGGACTTGCCACAGATACGCAGTATTTT.

V usage is TRBV20-1 and J usage is TRBJ2-3, with unresolved D. This CDR3 spans 13 amino acids. CDR1 and CDR2 (germline): DFQATT, SNEGSKA (reference sequence). The V end was cut by 0 bases, the J end by 2 bases, with 6 bases between. The CDR3 region has the DNA TGCAGTGCTAGAGATAAGGTCACAGATACGCAGTATTTT. Amino acids: CSARDKVTDTQYF.

This clonotype was recorded a few times. The chain has TRBV6-2 or TRBV6-3 and TRBJ2-5, with 15 bases aligning to TRBD2. The V gene end was trimmed by 5 bases and the J gene end by 11 bases; junction bases not matched to a gene: 15. This CDR3 comprises 17 residues. Germline-derived CDR1 and CDR2 are MNHEY and SVGEGT. CDR3 region: CASSTGLAGGSIDEQYF. The CDR3 region has the DNA TGTGCCAGCAGTACTGGACTAGCGGGAGGGTCAATCGATGAGCAGTACTTC.

This clonotype was counted a few times. The chain carries TRBV18 and TRBJ2-3; D gene ambiguous. V was shortened by 1 base and J by 2 bases, with 16 bases between the two germline ends. The CDR3 consists of 17 residues. CDR1 and CDR2 (germline): KGHSH, LQKENI. CDR3 amino acids: CASSPRPDGANTDTQYF. The CDR3, as DNA: TGTGCCAGCTCACCACGCCCCGACGGAGCCAACACAGATACGCAGTATTTT.

This clonotype was counted only a few times. This sequence joins TRBV29-1 and TRBJ2-3; no firm D call. Germline V gene sequence: CDR1 SQVTM, CDR2 ANQGSEA. V was clipped by 4 bases and J by 2 bases, with 10 bases between them. There are 13 residues in the CDR3. The CDR3 here is CSVAGKATDTQYF. DNA for the CDR3: TGCAGCGTTGCGGGTAAAGCCACAGATACGCAGTATTTT.

The V call is TRBV11-2, the J call TRBJ1-2, with D unresolved. The germline V and J ends were trimmed by 3 bases and 1 base, with 9 bases remaining between them. Germline V CDR1 and CDR2: SGHAT, FQNNGV. The CDR3 covers 14 residues. In nucleotides, the CDR3 is TGTGCCAGCAGCTTCCGAGTGAATAACTATGGCTACACCTTC. Translating it yields CASSFRVNNYGYTF.

As to this clonotype: Just one base apart from a much larger clone, this may be a read error. The J gene is TRBJ1-2, the V gene TRBV27; no firm D call. CDR1 is MNHEY and CDR2 is SMNVEV in the germline V gene (reference sequence). The CDR3 runs 13 residues. In DNA, the CDR3 is TGTGCCAGCGGTTTATCGCCTATCTATGGCTACACCTTC. Its translation is CASGLSPIYGYTF.

This clonotype came up a few times. The CDR3 nucleotides are TGTGCCAGCAGTTTAAACAGGGGTCGGAACACTGAAGCTTTCTTT. Its translation is CASSLNRGRNTEAFF. The chain has TRBV27 and TRBJ1-1, with 7 bases identical to TRBD1. The CDR3 contains 15 residues. With 2 bases clipped from V and 1 base from J, the junction kept 4 bases outside the gene matches. Germline lookup yields CDR1 MNHEY and CDR2 SMNVEV (reference sequence).

This chain connects TRBV20-1 to TRBJ2-1; 7 bases fit TRBD1. Unmatched junction bases numbered 4, after V lost 0 bases and J lost 8 bases. Germline values: CDR1 DFQATT, CDR2 SNEGSKA (reference sequence). The CDR3 length is 13 residues. The CDR3 loop reads CSARDHRGHEQFF. The CDR3, as DNA: TGCAGTGCTAGAGACCACAGGGGCCATGAGCAGTTCTTC.

This clonotype was picked up many times. This sequence joins TRBV27 and TRBJ1-6, with D unclear. The CDR3 length is 12 residues. V was cut by 3 bases and J by 8 bases, with 5 bases left in between. In germline, CDR1 is MNHEY, CDR2 SMNVEV (reference sequence). The CDR3 DNA follows: TGTGCCAGCAGTTTCCAGGATTCACCCCTCCACTTT. This sequence encodes CASSFQDSPLHF.

The chain uses TRBV5-4 and TRBJ1-3; a weak D match, TRBD1 (5 bases). V was trimmed by 0 bases and J by 3 bases, leaving 10 bases between them. Germline V gene data show CDR1 as SGHNT and CDR2 as YYREEE (reference sequence). CDR3 size: 15 residues. The CDR3 loop reads CASSLAGSGGNTIYF. CDR3 nucleotides: TGTGCCAGCAGCTTGGCAGGGTCGGGTGGAAACACCATATATTTT.

The sample holds many counts of this clonotype. J is TRBJ2-7 and V is TRBV6-6, with 13 bases fitting TRBD2. The germline V gene encodes CDR1 MNHNY and CDR2 SVGAGI (reference sequence). The CDR3 is made up of 15 amino acids. V shed 6 bases and J 0 bases; nucleotides not matched to a gene: 2. CDR3 in DNA: TGTGCCAGCAGGTGGACTAGCGGGAGCTCCTACGAGCAGTACTTC. This gives the protein CASRWTSGSSYEQYF.

The table lists this clonotype with a few counts. The rearrangement joins TRBV29-1 to TRBJ2-1, with TRBD2 matching over 8 bases. Germline V gene data show CDR1 as SQVTM and CDR2 as ANQGSEA. With 8 bases clipped from V and 0 bases from J, the junction kept 9 bases outside the gene matches. This CDR3 is 15 amino acids long. CDR3 coding DNA: TGCAGCTACTGGAAAGCGGGAGACTCCTACAATGAGCAGTTCTTC. It is translated as CSYWKAGDSYNEQFF.

On this clonotype: The germline gene is not matched at one end of the junction; a read error may be the cause. The genes are TRBV12-3 or TRBV12-4 and TRBJ1-5; a possible D gene is TRBD1 (5 bases). The CDR3 extends over 15 amino acids. CDR3 loop: CASNLAGGSDQPQHF. CDR3 bases: TGTGCCAGCAATTTAGCGGGGGGATCGGATCAGCCCCAGCATTTT.

As regards this clonotype: Mismatch with germline at one junction end may stem from a read error. This chain joins TRBV6-5 and TRBJ1-4, with D possibly matching TRBD1 (6 bases). Germline V gene lookup returns CDR1 MNHEY and CDR2 SVGAGI. This CDR3 contains 16 residues. This CDR3 reads CASSYSGTTTNGKLFF. In nucleotides, the CDR3 is TGTGCCAGCAGTTACTCCGGGACAACAACTAATGGAAAACTGTTTTTT.

This clonotype has just a few counts. The gene calls are TRBV6-2 or TRBV6-3 and TRBJ2-3, with 8 bases that match TRBD2. Trimming took 2 bases from V and 4 from J; bases not matched to a gene: 14. The CDR3 is made up of 18 amino acids. Germline CDR1 is MNHEY and CDR2 is SVGEGT. The CDR3 DNA reads TGTGCCAGCAGTTACCCCCTGGGTAGCGGGAAATCATCAGATACGCAGTATTTT. Residues: CASSYPLGSGKSSDTQYF.